This T cell receptor beta chain was recovered during a study of OX40 agonist ivuxolimab in advanced cancers. Study-level background: Eligibility rules accepted prior anti-PD-1, anti-PD-L1 or anti-CTLA-4 therapy, and roughly 40% had some. Study-level findings and limits: The study did not work out the antigen specificity of the expanded peripheral T cells.

CDR1 and CDR2 from the germline V gene are LNHNV and YYDKDF (reference sequence). The CDR3 extends over 14 amino acids. Trimming pared 3 bases from V and 9 bases from J, leaving 12 bases between. Of note for this clone: No antigen is known for it.

Assay used: immunoSEQ multiplex PCR; TCRdb lists only in-frame clones, some missing. The table has 70,000 to 80,000 clones, roughly 93% seen once; the top ten hold roughly 6.5%. The chain couples TRBV15 to TRBJ2-6, with TRBD1 as a possible D gene (6 bases). This clonotype was sampled from an adult with an advanced solid tumor such as melanoma, head and neck, liver or kidney cancer. The material was CD4+ or CD8+ T cells sorted from blood, obtained in a trial of the OX40 agonist ivuxolimab. CDR3 sequence (DNA): TGTGCCACCAGCAGCCTACAGGGCCTCAACGTCCTGACTTTC. Its protein product is CATSSLQGLNVLTF.